This TCR beta chain was retrieved from a study of post-analysis software for immune sequencing data. Study observations and caveats: People with multiple sclerosis had a significantly lower normalized Chao1 diversity than controls did. The authors found that F measure strongly co-clustered same-batch samples. About five TRBV segments appeared more often in patients than in controls, and TRBV5-6, TRBV5-1 and TRBV20-1 were among these.

Unique molecular identifiers were carried by the TCR beta cDNA libraries. TCRdb analysed the PCR reads with MiXCR anew, one entry per CDR3 protein. The table has more than 450,000 distinct CDR3 sequences, approximately 31% seen once. The ends lost 4 bases at V and 4 bases at J; junction bases unmatched: 10. Germline lookup yields CDR1 MNHEY and CDR2 SVGAGI. CDR3 length: 16 residues. This clonotype was picked up a small number of times. No antigen is known for it. J is TRBJ2-5 and V is TRBV6-5, with 9 bases that match TRBD2. Specimen: blood. The receptor comes from a girl between 2 and 17 years old with multiple sclerosis. CDR3 nucleotide sequence: TGTGCCAGCAGTTCTTGGCGGGGGGGCCTCGTAGAGACCCAGTACTTC. This translates into CASSSWRGGLVETQYF.